Ten or more counts support the clone carrying this TCR beta chain. This specimen comes from a study of regulatory T cells in long-lasting Graves disease. Looking at the study overall: Duration of antithyroid drug therapy among newly diagnosed Graves' patients was under 3 months.

V was trimmed by 2 bases and J by 7 bases, leaving 17 bases between them. Per germline, CDR1 MDHEN and CDR2 SYDVKM. The length of the CDR3 is 15 residues. This sample's time point: newly diagnosed GD, antithyroid drugs for less than 3 months. From RNA extracted from PBMCs, the TCR library was made. Approximately 9.6 milliliters of peripheral blood were drawn into EDTA tubes. Arm-PCR with iRepertoire HTBI primers amplified the CDR3 regions for these TCR beta libraries. Original processing methods: Taken together, the samples had 50 to 70 TRBV and around 14 TRBJ segments identified. TCRdb re-derived calls from the multiplex PCR reads in MiXCR, one entry per CDR3 protein. TCRdb assigned the V and J calls; the authors' analysis was not used. The data hold roughly 560,000 distinct CDR3 sequences, with about 16% observed a single time. These data were likewise used in another study, on T cells in Graves' hyperthyroidism and ophthalmopathy.

The sequences come from peripheral blood mononuclear cells (PBMCs), collected at new diagnosis, from a patient treated with antithyroid drugs. The receptor was isolated from a woman aged 35-65 years with Graves disease. V gene TRBV28 combines with J gene TRBJ1-1, with D perhaps matching TRBD1 (6 bases). CDR3 amino acids: CASSLPNRAGGEAFF. The CDR3 DNA reads TGTGCCAGCAGTTTACCCAACAGGGCGGGTGGTGAAGCTTTCTTT. The variable domain in full, with the rest retrieved from reference TRBV28 and TRBJ1-1, is DVKVTQSSRYLVKRTGEKVFLECVQDMDHENMFWYRQDPGLGLRLIYFSYDVKMKEKGDIPEGYSVSREKKERFSLILESASTNQTSMYLCASSLPNRAGGEAFFGQGTRLTVV.